Each of the 7 T cell receptor beta chains below was sequenced from the same sample in a study of blood T cell repertoires in COVID-19. Sequencing was performed with immunoSEQ multiplex PCR; in TCRdb, only in-frame clones are kept and a portion is missing. The data contain about 270,000 clones, more than 70% of them singletons. The sample comprised PBMCs or T cells enriched from blood (not recorded which). These receptors all stem from a woman in her thirties or forties with acute COVID-19.

V is TRBV6-5 and J is TRBJ2-7, with a possible D match to TRBD1 (5 bases). CDR1 and CDR2 (germline): MNHEY, SVGAGI. V lost 11 bases and J 6 bases, leaving 20 bases between the germline ends. The CDR3 is 13 residues long. CDR3 residues: CARPQAGHPEQYV. The DNA for the CDR3 is TGTGCCCGCCCCCAGGCAGGGCATCCCGAGCAGTACGTC.

V and J are TRBV5-1 and TRBJ2-7, with 12 bases aligning to TRBD2. The CDR3 consists of 15 residues. Germline assignment: CDR1 SGHRS and CDR2 YFSETQ. Unmatched junction bases numbered 8, after V lost 6 bases and J lost 4 bases. CDR3 in amino acids: CASNVGGLAGYEQYF. CDR3 bases: TGCGCCAGCAACGTTGGAGGACTAGCGGGGTACGAGCAGTACTTC.

This clone was seen only once. V is TRBV11-2 and J is TRBJ2-5, with TRBD2 as a possible D gene (5 bases). The CDR3 spans 16 residues. V was pared by 1 base and J by 4 bases, with 16 bases between. Per germline, CDR1 SGHAT and CDR2 FQNNGV. CDR3 nucleotides: TGTGCCAGCAGCTTAGTGGCCGGGATAGCAATAGAGACCCAGTACTTC. Protein sequence: CASSLVAGIAIETQYF.

The rearrangement uses TRBV28 and TRBJ1-6, with D perhaps TRBD1 (5 bases). Germline CDR1 and CDR2: MDHEN and SYDVKM. V lost 3 bases and J 5 bases, leaving 14 bases between the germline ends. There are 16 residues in the CDR3. The CDR3 loop is CASSFYDGADNSPLHF. The CDR3 region has the DNA TGTGCCAGCAGTTTTTACGATGGGGCGGATAATTCACCCCTCCACTTT.

CDR3 sequence reads: CASSSQGQPQHF. CDR3 bases: TGTGCCAGCAGTTCACAGGGTCAGCCCCAGCATTTT. The J gene is TRBJ1-5, the V gene TRBV28; maybe TRBD1 (6 bases). Germline assignment: CDR1 MDHEN and CDR2 SYDVKM. The V and J ends lost 4 bases and 6 bases respectively, with 7 bases between them. The CDR3 totals 12 residues.

The V and J genes are TRBV9 and TRBJ2-3; 14 bases fit TRBD2. The CDR3 loop spans 16 amino acids. V gave up 4 bases and J gave up 3 bases; unmatched junction bases: 4. CDR1 is SGDLS and CDR2 is YYNGEE in the germline V gene. For the CDR3, the DNA is TGTGCCAGCAGCTCGGGACTAGCGGGGGTGACAGATACGCAGTATTTT. Residues: CASSSGLAGVTDTQYF.

This clone was seen once. The gene calls are TRBV5-4 and TRBJ2-5, with 9 nucleotides matching TRBD1. The CDR3 runs 13 residues. After removal of 6 bases from V and 4 bases from J, the junction contained 4 bases not matched to a gene. Germline V gives CDR1 SGHNT, CDR2 YYREEE (reference sequence). CDR3 DNA sequence: TGTGCCAGCACCGACAGGGGGGGAGAGACCCAGTACTTC. Amino acid sequence: CASTDRGGETQYF.